The rows below give T cell receptor beta chains drawn from one sample of a study of CD8 T cells in ankylosing spondylitis. TCRdb itself ran the 5' RACE reads through MiXCR, one entry per CDR3 protein. The table records 250,000 or so distinct CDR3 sequences, 24% of them present only once. Sequenced: blood, either unsorted or a sorted T cell fraction (not recorded which). Receptor source: a male donor with ankylosing spondylitis or in good health (not recorded which). Each CDR3 is given with its conserved first and last residue. A D gene is named only where the DNA matches it firmly. A row's size may be missing; if present it is once, few, many or a size class.

size: many
J: TRBJ1-5
V: TRBV4-2
D: NA
CDR3: CASSRGLGQPQHF
DNA: TGTGCCAGCAGCAGGGGATTGGGGCAGCCCCAGCATTTT

size: many
J: TRBJ2-3
V: TRBV29-1
D: NA
CDR3: CSLLGYLGGGKPDTQYF
DNA: TGCAGCTTGTTAGGTTACCTAGGGGGGGGAAAGCCAGATACGCAGTATTTT

size: many
J: TRBJ2-2
V: TRBV12-3/TRBV12-4
D: NA
CDR3: CASSFSGPGTGELFF
DNA: TGTGCCAGCAGTTTTTCCGGGCCTGGTACCGGGGAGCTGTTTTTT

size: few
J: TRBJ2-3
V: TRBV20-1
D: NA
CDR3: CSARDAVGTDTQYF
DNA: TGCAGTGCTAGAGATGCCGTTGGCACAGATACGCAGTATTTT

size: NA
J: TRBJ2-5
V: TRBV6-5
D: NA
CDR3: CASSSSGRADTETQYF
DNA: TGTGCCAGCAGTTCCTCGGGTAGGGCTGATACGGAGACCCAGTACTTC

size: NA
J: TRBJ2-5
V: TRBV20-1
D: TRBD2
CDR3: CSARSGLAGITRGTQYF
DNA: TGCAGTGCTAGATCCGGACTAGCGGGCATAACAAGGGGGACCCAGTACTTC

size: few
J: TRBJ2-5
V: TRBV20-1
D: TRBD2
CDR3: CSWAGGLTTETQYF
DNA: TGCAGTTGGGCGGGGGGGCTTACTACAGAGACCCAGTACTTC

size: many
J: TRBJ1-1
V: TRBV5-1
D: NA
CDR3: CASSRDGRGNTEAFF
DNA: TGCGCCAGCAGCCGGGACGGTCGCGGGAACACTGAAGCTTTCTTT

size: NA
J: TRBJ2-1
V: TRBV20-1
D: TRBD2
CDR3: CSATMTSGYSYNEQFF
DNA: TGCAGTGCTACGATGACTAGCGGATATTCCTACAATGAGCAGTTCTTC

size: NA
J: TRBJ2-1
V: TRBV29-1
D: TRBD2
CDR3: CSVALAGGQAEQFF
DNA: TGCAGCGTAGCTCTAGCGGGGGGGCAAGCTGAGCAGTTCTTC

size: NA
J: TRBJ2-3
V: TRBV24-1
D: NA
CDR3: CATSDFGRVGTDTQYF
DNA: TGTGCCACCAGTGATTTCGGCAGGGTAGGTACAGATACGCAGTATTTT

size: NA
J: TRBJ2-3
V: TRBV24-1
D: NA
CDR3: CATSDLATTGTDTQYF
DNA: TGTGCCACCAGTGATTTGGCAACCACAGGCACAGATACGCAGTATTTT

size: many
J: TRBJ2-7
V: TRBV20-1
D: TRBD1
CDR3: CSALPGDSSYEQYF
DNA: TGCAGTGCTCTCCCCGGGGACAGTTCCTACGAGCAGTACTTC

size: NA
J: TRBJ2-7
V: TRBV15
D: NA
CDR3: CATSRDGGRAYEQYF
DNA: TGTGCCACCAGCAGAGATGGCGGTAGGGCCTACGAGCAGTACTTC

size: NA
J: TRBJ1-1
V: TRBV20-1
D: NA
CDR3: CSADDWGETGTEAFF
DNA: TGCAGTGCAGACGACTGGGGGGAAACGGGAACTGAAGCTTTCTTT

size: NA
J: TRBJ2-1
V: TRBV20-1
D: NA
CDR3: CSAPRRDYEQFF
DNA: TGCAGTGCTCCCCGCCGGGACTATGAGCAGTTCTTC

size: NA
J: TRBJ2-5
V: TRBV20-1
D: TRBD2
CDR3: CSARGLAGRQETQYF
DNA: TGCAGTGCTAGAGGTTTAGCGGGGCGCCAAGAGACCCAGTACTTC

size: few
J: TRBJ2-1
V: TRBV20-1
D: NA
CDR3: CSAREPARGLEFF
DNA: TGCAGTGCTAGAGAACCTGCCCGAGGTTTGGAGTTCTTC

size: many
J: TRBJ2-7
V: TRBV12-3/TRBV12-4
D: TRBD2
CDR3: CASSFGGGEQYF
DNA: TGTGCCAGCAGTTTCGGCGGGGGCGAGCAGTACTTC

size: many
J: TRBJ2-5
V: TRBV5-1
D: NA
CDR3: CASSLVGDGETQYF
DNA: TGCGCCAGCAGCTTGGTGGGTGATGGGGAGACCCAGTACTTC

size: few
J: TRBJ2-5
V: TRBV20-1
D: NA
CDR3: CSAEMGKGTQYF
DNA: TGCAGTGCCGAAATGGGCAAAGGGACCCAGTACTTC

size: many
J: TRBJ2-7
V: TRBV12-3/TRBV12-4
D: TRBD1
CDR3: CASSHGQGYEQYF
DNA: TGTGCCAGCAGTCATGGACAGGGCTATGAGCAGTACTTC

size: NA
J: TRBJ2-1
V: TRBV7-3
D: TRBD2
CDR3: CASILGLAGATYNEQFF
DNA: TGTGCCAGCATCCTGGGACTAGCGGGCGCAACCTACAATGAGCAGTTCTTC

size: few
J: TRBJ2-1
V: TRBV30
D: TRBD2
CDR3: CAWSLRLAVSYNEQFF
DNA: TGTGCCTGGAGTCTCAGGCTAGCGGTGTCCTACAATGAGCAGTTCTTC

size: few
J: TRBJ1-6
V: TRBV6-1
D: TRBD1
CDR3: CASTTRAGQGGSPLHF
DNA: TGTGCCAGCACCACCCGGGCGGGACAGGGAGGTTCACCCCTCCACTTT

size: many
J: TRBJ2-1
V: TRBV6-5
D: NA
CDR3: CASSPAGGRSSYNEQFF
DNA: TGTGCCAGCAGCCCAGCAGGAGGGCGGAGCTCCTACAATGAGCAGTTCTTC

size: many
J: TRBJ2-1
V: TRBV20-1
D: NA
CDR3: CSASANEQFF
DNA: TGCAGTGCTTCAGCCAATGAGCAGTTCTTC

size: few
J: TRBJ2-2
V: TRBV10-3
D: NA
CDR3: CAISWEHTGELFF
DNA: TGTGCCATCAGTTGGGAACACACCGGGGAGCTGTTTTTT

size: NA
J: TRBJ2-3
V: TRBV20-1
D: NA
CDR3: CSARDLGGNTDTQYF
DNA: TGCAGTGCTAGAGATCTAGGGGGGAACACAGATACGCAGTATTTT

size: NA
J: TRBJ2-5
V: TRBV5-6
D: NA
CDR3: CASSPRYQETQYF
DNA: TGTGCCAGCAGCCCACGGTACCAAGAGACCCAGTACTTC

size: many
J: TRBJ2-5
V: TRBV20-1
D: NA
CDR3: CSAIPQETQYF
DNA: TGCAGTGCTATTCCCCAAGAGACCCAGTACTTC

size: NA
J: TRBJ2-7
V: TRBV20-1
D: NA
CDR3: CSARAVEFPGTYEQYF
DNA: TGCAGTGCTAGGGCCGTAGAATTCCCGGGCACCTACGAGCAGTACTTC

size: NA
J: TRBJ2-2
V: TRBV6-5
D: TRBD1
CDR3: CASSYLRTGGETGELFF
DNA: TGTGCCAGCAGTTACCTCCGGACAGGGGGCGAAACCGGGGAGCTGTTTTTT

size: many
J: TRBJ1-2
V: TRBV5-1
D: NA
CDR3: CASMGVYGYTF
DNA: TGCGCCAGCATGGGGGTATATGGCTACACCTTC

size: many
J: TRBJ2-7
V: TRBV20-1
D: TRBD1
CDR3: CSAAGQGAYEQYF
DNA: TGCAGTGCGGCGGGACAGGGCGCCTACGAGCAGTACTTC

size: NA
J: TRBJ2-3
V: TRBV5-6
D: NA
CDR3: CASSLWSRDTQYF
DNA: TGTGCCAGCAGCTTGTGGAGTCGAGATACGCAGTATTTT

size: NA
J: TRBJ1-5
V: TRBV20-1
D: NA
CDR3: CSARTTGLSNQPQHF
DNA: TGCAGTGCTAGAACTACAGGGTTATCAAATCAGCCCCAGCATTTT

size: few
J: TRBJ2-1
V: TRBV7-9
D: NA
CDR3: CASSRGTNHYNEQFF
DNA: TGTGCCAGCAGCCGGGGAACGAACCATTACAATGAGCAGTTCTTC

size: NA
J: TRBJ2-3
V: TRBV11-2
D: TRBD1
CDR3: CASSHRDRGLSHFASTDTQYF
DNA: TGTGCCAGCAGCCATAGGGACAGGGGGTTATCTCACTTCGCTAGCACAGATACGCAGTATTTT

size: many
J: TRBJ2-1
V: TRBV10-1
D: TRBD1
CDR3: CASSQTGFTEQFF
DNA: TGCGCCAGCAGTCAGACAGGGTTCACTGAGCAGTTCTTC

size: many
J: TRBJ2-5
V: TRBV12-3/TRBV12-4
D: NA
CDR3: CASSIQETQYF
DNA: TGTGCCAGCAGTATACAAGAGACCCAGTACTTC

size: many
J: TRBJ2-5
V: TRBV3-1
D: NA
CDR3: CASSQGWGPQETQYF
DNA: TGTGCCAGCAGCCAAGGATGGGGGCCGCAAGAGACCCAGTACTTC

size: NA
J: TRBJ2-5
V: TRBV9
D: TRBD1
CDR3: CASSEQQGALETQYF
DNA: TGTGCCAGCAGCGAGCAACAGGGGGCTCTGGAGACCCAGTACTTC

size: few
J: TRBJ1-1
V: TRBV20-1
D: NA
CDR3: CSARVPGRGETEAFF
DNA: TGCAGTGCTAGAGTGCCGGGACGAGGGGAAACTGAAGCTTTCTTT

size: few
J: TRBJ2-1
V: TRBV5-1
D: NA
CDR3: CASSLGSRAFGDEQFF
DNA: TGCGCCAGCAGCTTGGGATCCCGAGCTTTTGGGGATGAGCAGTTCTTC

size: many
J: TRBJ2-7
V: TRBV20-1
D: TRBD1
CDR3: CSASQGQGTNEQYF
DNA: TGCAGTGCTAGCCAGGGACAGGGAACCAACGAGCAGTACTTC

size: NA
J: TRBJ2-5
V: TRBV20-1
D: NA
CDR3: CSANDLTETQYF
DNA: TGCAGTGCTAACGACCTGACGGAGACCCAGTACTTC

size: many
J: TRBJ2-3
V: TRBV12-3/TRBV12-4
D: TRBD2
CDR3: CASSNKRGHIQYF
DNA: TGTGCCAGCAGTAACAAGCGGGGGCATATCCAGTATTTT

size: many
J: TRBJ2-7
V: TRBV5-1
D: TRBD1
CDR3: CASNKQGERSYEQYF
DNA: TGCGCCAGCAACAAACAGGGGGAGCGGTCCTACGAGCAGTACTTC

size: NA
J: TRBJ2-7
V: TRBV20-1
D: TRBD1
CDR3: CSARRGQIPYEQYF
DNA: TGCAGTGCTAGGAGGGGACAGATCCCCTACGAGCAGTACTTC

size: many
J: TRBJ2-1
V: TRBV20-1
D: NA
CDR3: CSAEDSPQYNEQFF
DNA: TGCAGTGCTGAAGACAGTCCCCAATACAATGAGCAGTTCTTC

size: many
J: TRBJ2-7
V: TRBV12-3/TRBV12-4
D: NA
CDR3: CASSPEGLVKQYF
DNA: TGTGCCAGCAGCCCCGAGGGCCTGGTGAAGCAGTACTTC

size: NA
J: TRBJ2-2
V: TRBV5-1
D: NA
CDR3: CASSLDQLSGELFF
DNA: TGCGCCAGCAGCTTGGATCAGTTAAGCGGGGAGCTGTTTTTT

size: NA
J: TRBJ1-4
V: TRBV20-1
D: NA
CDR3: CSADIGKNEKLFF
DNA: TGCAGTGCTGACATAGGGAAGAATGAAAAACTGTTTTTT

size: few
J: TRBJ2-7
V: TRBV12-3/TRBV12-4
D: TRBD1
CDR3: CASSRQGPYEQYF
DNA: TGTGCCAGCAGTCGACAGGGCCCCTACGAGCAGTACTTC

size: few
J: TRBJ1-1
V: TRBV12-3/TRBV12-4
D: NA
CDR3: CASTTWGQNTEAFF
DNA: TGTGCCAGCACCACCTGGGGCCAGAACACTGAAGCTTTCTTT

size: few
J: TRBJ2-1
V: TRBV20-1
D: NA
CDR3: CSARSGGYNEQFF
DNA: TGCAGTGCTAGAAGTGGGGGCTACAATGAGCAGTTCTTC

size: NA
J: TRBJ2-3
V: TRBV13
D: TRBD1
CDR3: CASSWPGQWVDTQYF
DNA: TGTGCCAGCAGCTGGCCGGGACAGTGGGTAGATACGCAGTATTTT

size: NA
J: TRBJ2-5
V: TRBV12-3/TRBV12-4
D: TRBD1
CDR3: CASSLSGSSRGKGETQYF
DNA: TGTGCCAGCAGTTTATCCGGGTCTTCCAGGGGGAAGGGAGAGACCCAGTACTTC

size: many
J: TRBJ2-3
V: TRBV20-1
D: TRBD1
CDR3: CSAAPGGGDTQYF
DNA: TGCAGTGCAGCCCCAGGGGGCGGTGATACGCAGTATTTT